The 27 T cell receptor beta chains given below trace back to one sample, sequenced in a study of blood T cell repertoires in COVID-19. Assay: immunoSEQ multiplex PCR; the TCRdb copy retains only in-frame clones and omits some. This sample has some 220,000 clones, with about 85% found just once. Sequencing input: peripheral blood. These receptors came from a woman aged 55 to 70 who had recovered from COVID-19.

V and J are TRBV12-5 and TRBJ2-7; 9 nucleotides match TRBD2. Germline V gene data show CDR1 as LGHNT and CDR2 as FRNRAP. The trim removed 4 bases at V and 5 bases at J, leaving 12 bases unmatched. The CDR3 totals 16 residues. CDR3 protein: CASGSHPAGGLHEQYF. The CDR3 bases are TGTGCTAGTGGTTCACACCCTGCGGGGGGGCTCCACGAGCAGTACTTC.

The rearrangement links TRBV11-3 to TRBJ1-2; TRBD1 is a possible D gene (5 bases). CDR1 and CDR2 (germline): SGHNT, YENEEA. Trimming removed 8 bases from V and 7 bases from J, with 11 bases in between. This CDR3 spans 11 amino acids. CDR3 in amino acids: CASGIRAGYTF. CDR3 DNA sequence: TGTGCCAGCGGAATCAGGGCTGGCTACACCTTC.

The chain combines TRBV4-1 with TRBJ1-4; no clear D. This CDR3 region has 16 residues. Trimming left V 0 bases short and J 5 bases short, with 13 bases between. Germline V lookup: CDR1 MGHRA, CDR2 YSYEKL. For the CDR3, the DNA is TGCGCCAGCAGCCAAGATGAGGGCAGCCGCAATGAAAAACTGTTTTTT. Protein product: CASSQDEGSRNEKLFF.

In its sample, this clone was seen once. The V and J genes are TRBV6-5 and TRBJ2-5; 7 nucleotides match TRBD1. Germline V gene lookup returns CDR1 MNHEY and CDR2 SVGAGI. Trimming removed 0 bases from V and 4 bases from J; junction bases left unmatched: 5. This CDR3 contains 15 residues. CDR3 sequence reads: CASSYSRGPGETQYF. The CDR3 nucleotides read TGTGCCAGCAGTTACTCTAGGGGGCCGGGAGAGACCCAGTACTTC.

The chain recombines TRBV28 with TRBJ1-2; 9 nucleotides align to TRBD1. This CDR3 is 13 amino acids long. V was clipped by 6 bases and J by 6 bases; unmatched bases: 5. Per germline, CDR1 MDHEN and CDR2 SYDVKM. CDR3 sequence (DNA): TGTGCCAGCAGGCAGACAGGGGGAAATGGCTACACCTTC. Encoded protein: CASRQTGGNGYTF.

The rearrangement links TRBV9 to TRBJ1-1; 11 bases align to TRBD1. The V segment lost 4 bases and the J segment 0 bases; nucleotides outside the gene matches: 8. The CDR3 length is 17 residues. Per the germline V gene, CDR1 is SGDLS and CDR2 is YYNGEE. CDR3 DNA sequence: TGTGCCAGCAGCCCCCGGACAGGGGGCTTGATGAACACTGAAGCTTTCTTT. Translation: CASSPRTGGLMNTEAFF.

This rearrangement joins TRBV7-9 to TRBJ2-7; a weak D match, TRBD1 (5 bases). V was cut by 4 bases and J by 6 bases, with 19 bases left in between. CDR1 SEHNR and CDR2 FQNEAQ come from the germline V gene (reference sequence). This CDR3 comprises 15 residues. CDR3 bases: TGTGCCAGCAGCTCCCGCCGTAGGGGTCTGGGCGAGCAGTACTTC. Amino acids: CASSSRRRGLGEQYF.

This clone was seen a handful of times. The chain employs TRBV7-8 and TRBJ1-2; 8 bases are shared with TRBD1. Trimming at V came to 2 bases and at J to 4 bases, leaving 3 bases not matched to a gene. This CDR3 has 14 residues. Germline loops: CDR1 SGHVS, CDR2 FQNEAQ. DNA of the CDR3: TGTGCCAGCAGCTTAAGGGACAGGACCTATGGCTACACCTTC. It yields the protein CASSLRDRTYGYTF.

In its sample, this clone was seen a few times. The V and J genes are TRBV7-9 and TRBJ2-1; 11 positions match TRBD2. The CDR3 consists of 17 residues. In germline, CDR1 is SEHNR, CDR2 FQNEAQ (reference sequence). J lost 6 bases, V lost 3 bases, and 10 bases had no gene match. Here the CDR3 DNA reads TGTGCCAGCAGCTTTTCCTCTAGCGGGGGGAGCGGCAATGAGCAGTTCTTC. Protein product: CASSFSSSGGSGNEQFF.

The chain couples TRBV14 to TRBJ2-1, with D possibly matching TRBD2 (5 bases). The CDR3 has 16 amino acids. Trimming stripped 4 bases from V and 8 bases from J, with 21 bases between. The germline V gene has CDR1 SGHDN and CDR2 FVKESK. The CDR3 here is CASSPPAMVGGHEQFF. DNA of the CDR3: TGTGCCAGCAGCCCCCCCGCTATGGTCGGAGGACATGAGCAGTTCTTC.

The chain links TRBV19 to TRBJ2-7; 11 bases match TRBD2. V lost 9 bases and J lost 3; bases outside the gene matches: 7. CDR3 length: 14 amino acids. Germline V gene lookup returns CDR1 LNHDA and CDR2 SQIVND (reference sequence). This CDR3 is CASGTGTSGYEQYF. Written as DNA, the CDR3 is TGTGCCAGCGGAACCGGGACTAGCGGCTACGAGCAGTACTTC.

In this sample, this clone turned up once. The chain carries TRBV18 and TRBJ1-2, with 10 bases that match TRBD1. CDR1 is KGHSH, CDR2 LQKENI, per germline. After removal of 2 bases from V and 7 bases from J, the junction contained 4 bases not matched to a gene. The CDR3 runs to 14 residues. The CDR3 sequence is CASSPSRTGGGYTF. CDR3 DNA sequence: TGTGCCAGCTCACCATCTAGGACAGGGGGTGGCTACACCTTC.

The J gene is TRBJ2-2, the V gene TRBV5-1; 9 nucleotides align to TRBD1. V dropped 2 bases and J dropped 4; count of bases not matched to a gene: 3. The germline gives CDR1 SGHRS, CDR2 YFSETQ. This CDR3 comprises 15 residues. The CDR3, as DNA: TGCGCCAGCAGCTTCGGGACAGGGACCACCGGGGAGCTGTTTTTT. It translates to CASSFGTGTTGELFF. The full variable domain, completed using reference TRBV5-1 and TRBJ2-2, is KAGVTQTPRYLIKTRGQQVTLSCSPISGHRSVSWYQQTPGQGLQFLFEYFSETQRNKGNFPGRFSGRQFSNSRSEMNVSTLELGDSALYLCASSFGTGTTGELFFGEGSRLTVL.

This chain connects TRBV7-9 to TRBJ1-2, with D possibly being TRBD1 (5 bases). V was trimmed by 7 bases and J by 0 bases, leaving 18 bases between them. This CDR3 has 16 residues. Germline CDR1 SEHNR, CDR2 FQNEAQ (reference sequence). The CDR3 region is CASTPAGRPSNYGYTF. In DNA, the CDR3 is TGTGCCAGCACCCCAGCGGGACGCCCTTCTAACTATGGCTACACCTTC.

The chain couples TRBV7-2 to TRBJ2-7; D is perhaps TRBD2 (5 bases). Trimming pared 4 bases from V and 0 bases from J, leaving 13 bases between. CDR1 and CDR2 from the germline V gene are SGHTA and FQGNSA. The CDR3 is 15 residues long. The CDR3 is CASSSSGHSSYEQYF. Here the CDR3 DNA reads TGTGCCAGCAGCTCGAGCGGTCATAGCTCCTACGAGCAGTACTTC. The variable domain in full, completed from reference TRBV7-2 and TRBJ2-7, reads GAGVSQSPSNKVTEKGKDVELRCDPISGHTALYWYRQSLGQGLEFLIYFQGNSAPDKSGLPSDRFSAERTGGSVSTLTIQRTQQEDSAVYLCASSSSGHSSYEQYFGPGTRLTVT.

The chain recombines TRBV7-2 with TRBJ1-6; 7 nucleotides agree with TRBD1. CDR1 is SGHTA and CDR2 is FQGNSA in the germline V gene. The CDR3 loop spans 16 amino acids. V lost 4 bases, J lost 0 bases, and 3 bases stayed unmatched. The CDR3 nucleotides read TGTGCCAGCAGCTCACAGGGGAGCTCCTATAATTCACCCCTCCACTTT. Its translation: CASSSQGSSYNSPLHF. Full variable domain (rest looked up from reference TRBV7-2 and TRBJ1-6): GAGVSQSPSNKVTEKGKDVELRCDPISGHTALYWYRQSLGQGLEFLIYFQGNSAPDKSGLPSDRFSAERTGGSVSTLTIQRTQQEDSAVYLCASSSQGSSYNSPLHFGNGTRLTVT.

This chain uses TRBV18 with TRBJ2-7, with D tentatively TRBD1 (6 bases). Germline CDR1 and CDR2: KGHSH and LQKENI. Trimming took off 4 bases at V and 1 base at J, with 8 bases between the two ends. This CDR3 contains 13 residues. CDR3 DNA: TGTGCCAGCTCACACGGACAGTCCTACGAGCAGTACTTC. This encodes CASSHGQSYEQYF.

The genes are TRBV21-1 and TRBJ2-3; the D call in the table, TRBD2, was not verified against the DNA. TRBV21-1 is designated a pseudogene. CDR3 length: 13 amino acids. DNA for the CDR3: TGTGCCACCTTTAAGCGGTGCACAGATACGCAGTATTTT. Translating it yields CATFKRCTDTQYF.

Only a few counts were recorded for this clone. The rearrangement links TRBV7-3 to TRBJ2-1; D may be TRBD1 (5 bases). V was shortened by 3 bases and J by 4 bases, with 10 bases between the two germline ends. The CDR3 has 14 amino acids. Germline CDR1 SGHTA, CDR2 FQGTGA. This CDR3 is CASSFDRSYNEQFF. The CDR3 DNA is TGTGCCAGCAGCTTTGACAGATCTTACAATGAGCAGTTCTTC.

The chain has TRBV6-4 and TRBJ2-1; 10 bases line up with TRBD2. Trimming cost V 8 bases and J 2 bases; bases outside gene matches: 6. Germline V lookup: CDR1 MRHNA, CDR2 SNTAGT. The CDR3 is 15 amino acids. The CDR3: CASYAGTSAYNEQFF. The CDR3 DNA is TGTGCCAGCTATGCCGGGACTAGCGCCTACAATGAGCAGTTCTTC.

The chain combines TRBV2 with TRBJ1-5; D might be TRBD1 (6 bases). CDR1 SNHLY and CDR2 FYNNEI come from the germline V gene. The V end was cut by 8 bases, the J end by 0 bases, with 14 bases between. This CDR3 is 15 amino acids long. CDR3 DNA sequence: TGTGCCAGCGCCTTACAGGGCTATAGCAATCAGCCCCAGCATTTT. It yields the protein CASALQGYSNQPQHF.

The chain recombines TRBV7-2 with TRBJ1-4; 7 bases are a match to TRBD1. The V gene's germline CDR1 is SGHTA and CDR2 FQGNSA. The CDR3 contains 17 residues. The V and J ends lost 1 base and 5 bases, in that order; junction bases with no gene match: 10. Here the CDR3 reads CASSLGRWTGTNEKLFF. The CDR3 nucleotides read TGTGCCAGCAGCTTAGGGAGATGGACAGGAACAAATGAAAAACTGTTTTTT.

The chain couples TRBV10-3 to TRBJ1-1; D remains ambiguous. CDR3 size: 16 residues. V lost 0 bases and J lost 0, with 11 bases in between. The germline CDR1 and CDR2 sequences are ENHRY and SYGVKD. The CDR3, as DNA: TGTGCCATCAGTGAGTCCCCCAGGATTATGAACACTGAAGCTTTCTTT. It encodes CAISESPRIMNTEAFF.

This clone was counted a few times. The rearrangement joins TRBV11-2 to TRBJ1-1; perhaps TRBD1 as D (5 bases). The germline V gene encodes CDR1 SGHAT and CDR2 FQNNGV. Trimming cost V 4 bases and J 3 bases, with 9 bases left between them. This CDR3 comprises 13 residues. CDR3 region: CASSSGHDTEAFF. The CDR3 nucleotides read TGTGCCAGCAGCTCCGGACACGACACTGAAGCTTTCTTT. Drawing the rest from reference TRBV11-2 and TRBJ1-1, the complete variable domain is EAGVAQSPRYKIIEKRQSVAFWCNPISGHATLYWYQQILGQGPKLLIQFQNNGVVDDSQLPKDRFSAERLKGVDSTLKIQPAKLEDSAVYLCASSSGHDTEAFFGQGTRLTVV.

This clone was seen once. J is TRBJ2-7 and V is TRBV5-1, with 7 bases aligning to TRBD1. CDR3 size: 13 residues. Germline V gene lookup returns CDR1 SGHRS and CDR2 YFSETQ. V lost 4 bases, J lost 4 bases, and 5 bases stayed unmatched. CDR3 sequence: CASSRGTEYEQYF. The DNA of the CDR3 is TGCGCCAGCAGCAGGGGGACAGAATACGAGCAGTACTTC.

This chain joins TRBV30 and TRBJ1-6, with TRBD1 as a possible D gene (5 bases). Trimming pared 0 bases from V and 7 bases from J, leaving 13 bases between. CDR3 size: 15 residues. Germline CDR1 GTSNPN, CDR2 SVGIG (reference sequence). The CDR3 here is CAWSVGSGWNSPLHF. The CDR3 nucleotides are TGTGCCTGGAGTGTAGGCTCAGGGTGGAATTCACCCCTCCACTTT.

The chain recombines TRBV6-6 with TRBJ2-7; D is possibly TRBD1 (5 bases). The CDR3 loop spans 15 amino acids. Germline loops: CDR1 MNHNY, CDR2 SVGAGI (reference sequence). V lost 0 bases and J 7 bases, leaving 16 bases between the germline ends. The CDR3 DNA follows: TGTGCCAGCAGTTACTCGGCAGGGTTCAGAGGAGAGCAGTACTTC. Residues: CASSYSAGFRGEQYF.